The 30 T cell receptor beta chains reported below all come from one sample, sequenced in a study of tumor-infiltrating lymphocytes in oesophageal squamous cell carcinoma. In TCRdb, the PCR reads were re-called with MiXCR into one record per CDR3 protein. In the table there are more than 10,000 distinct CDR3 sequences, over 50% of which are singletons. Input material: esophageal tumor tissue. The receptor set was obtained from a female donor with esophageal squamous cell carcinoma.

The rearrangement links TRBV7-2 to TRBJ2-3; 8 nucleotides agree with TRBD2. The CDR3 is made up of 14 amino acids. Germline CDR1 and CDR2: SGHTA and FQGNSA. Trimming removed 2 bases from V and 10 bases from J; junction bases left unmatched: 8. CDR3 residues: CASSLIGTRNSQYF. CDR3 sequence (DNA): TGTGCCAGCAGCTTAATCGGGACTAGAAATTCGCAGTATTTT.

This clonotype occurred a few times. The rearrangement links TRBV7-2 to TRBJ2-7; 15 bases align to TRBD2. Losses at the gene ends were 1 base for V and 4 bases for J; bases not matched to a gene: 2. Germline values: CDR1 SGHTA, CDR2 FQGNSA. The CDR3 consists of 16 residues. Here the CDR3 DNA reads TGTGCCAGCAGCTTAGGGACTAGCGGGAGGGGGTACGAGCAGTACTTC. This gives the protein CASSLGTSGRGYEQYF.

At least ten counts were recorded for this clonotype. V usage is TRBV7-2 and J usage is TRBJ2-1, with 12 bases fitting TRBD2. Germline CDR1 is SGHTA and CDR2 is FQGNSA. Trimming at V came to 5 bases and at J to 7 bases, leaving 9 bases not matched to a gene. The CDR3 sequence is 16 residues long. CDR3 sequence reads: CASSDRTSGTRNEQFF. CDR3 sequence (DNA): TGTGCCAGCAGCGACCGGACTAGCGGGACAAGGAATGAGCAGTTCTTC.

The genes are TRBV6-1 and TRBJ2-3; TRBD1 aligns across 8 bases. The DNA end is a closer match to TRBJ2-7, so the J assignment may be wrong. Germline values: CDR1 MNHNS, CDR2 SASEGT. The CDR3 runs to 15 residues. CDR3 nucleotide sequence: TGTGCCAGCAGTGAAGCGGCAGGGGGCTTGTTCGAGCAGTACTTC. It is translated as CASSEAAGGLFEQYF.

This clonotype was seen repeatedly, ten times or more. The chain combines TRBV19 with TRBJ2-2; 8 bases align to TRBD1. The V gene end was trimmed by 7 bases and the J gene end by 6 bases; junction bases not matched to a gene: 16. Germline V CDR1 and CDR2: LNHDA, SQIVND (reference sequence). The CDR3 totals 17 residues. This chain's CDR3 is CASTLARGDRQAGELFF. Here the CDR3 DNA reads TGTGCCAGTACCCTAGCGAGGGGGGACAGGCAGGCCGGGGAGCTGTTTTTT.

V usage is TRBV7-8 and J usage is TRBJ2-3; D may correspond to TRBD1 or TRBD2 (5 bases each). Matching the DNA end better, TRBJ2-5 makes the J call doubtful. Germline CDR1 and CDR2: SGHVS and FQNEAQ. The CDR3 consists of 15 residues. CDR3 in amino acids: CASTPANGEGETQYF. CDR3 nucleotides: TGTGCCAGCACACCAGCGAACGGAGAGGGGGAGACCCAGTACTTC.

The rearrangement uses TRBV6-6 and TRBJ2-3; D not certain. Germline CDR1 MNHNY, CDR2 SVGAGI (reference sequence). V gave up 0 bases and J gave up 2 bases, with 9 bases separating them. The CDR3 loop spans 15 amino acids. The CDR3 DNA reads as TGTGCCAGCAGTTACTCGAATGTCGTCACAGATACGCAGTATTTT. This sequence encodes CASSYSNVVTDTQYF.

The sample holds a few counts of this clonotype. The chain couples TRBV4-3 to TRBJ2-6; 8 nucleotides line up with TRBD1. With V trimmed by 4 bases and J by 1 base, 9 bases remained unmatched. The CDR3 length is 18 residues. The germline V gene has CDR1 LGHNA and CDR2 YSLEER. CDR3 sequence reads: CASSLQPGQVSGANVLTF. The CDR3 region has the DNA TGCGCCAGCAGCCTACAACCGGGACAGGTATCTGGGGCCAACGTCCTGACTTTC.

This clonotype was observed once. V is TRBV7-2 and J is TRBJ2-5; no reliable D call. Near its end, the DNA agrees better with TRBJ2-1, so the J call may be wrong. Germline V gives CDR1 SGHTA, CDR2 FQGNSA. The length of the CDR3 is 15 residues. CDR3 coding DNA: TGTGCCAGCAGCCGGGCAACAGAATCCTACAATGAGCAGTTCTTC. It is translated as CASSRATESYNEQFF.

V usage is TRBV11-2 and J usage is TRBJ2-5; 10 bases match TRBD2. The end of the DNA fits TRBJ2-1 better, so the J call may be wrong. CDR3 length: 15 amino acids. Germline loops: CDR1 SGHAT, CDR2 FQNNGV. CDR3 sequence (DNA): TGTGCCAGCAGCTTAAACCCTAGCGGGAGTTACGAGCAGTTCTTC. Its translation: CASSLNPSGSYEQFF.

This clonotype has more than one count but fewer than ten. The chain joins TRBV6-1 to TRBJ2-7; 9 bases are shared with TRBD2. The V gene end was trimmed by 0 bases and the J gene end by 1 base; junction bases not matched to a gene: 10. The CDR3 has 18 amino acids. CDR1 is MNHNS, CDR2 SASEGT, per germline. CDR3 loop: CASSEARWVAGASYEQYF. The CDR3 DNA reads as TGTGCCAGCAGTGAAGCACGATGGGTAGCGGGAGCGTCCTACGAGCAGTACTTC.

The J gene is TRBJ2-2, the V gene TRBV7-6; D not resolved. The CDR3 is 13 residues long. Trimming shortened V by 6 bases and J by 5 bases, and 10 bases separated the two germline ends. Germline lookup yields CDR1 SGHVS and CDR2 FNYEAQ. DNA of the CDR3: TGTGCCAGCAGTTCAGTTCGGACCGGGGAGCTGTTTTTT. Protein product: CASSSVRTGELFF.

In this sample, this clonotype turned up many times. The V call is TRBV12-3 or TRBV12-4, the J call TRBJ1-2; TRBD1 is a possible D gene (6 bases). V was clipped by 6 bases and J by 5 bases, with 22 bases between them. This CDR3 has 16 amino acids. CDR3 bases: TGTGCCAGCAGCCGAGACAGGATGGGCAGGTCTTATGGCTACACCTTC. Protein sequence: CASSRDRMGRSYGYTF.

This clonotype was detected ten times or more. This chain links TRBV12-3 or TRBV12-4 with TRBJ2-3; D possibly matches TRBD1 or TRBD2 (6 bases each). V lost 2 bases to trimming and J lost 0 bases, with 9 bases between them. The CDR3 runs to 15 residues. The CDR3, as DNA: TGTGCCAGCAGTTTACAGGGGAGGAGCACAGATACGCAGTATTTT. Amino acid sequence: CASSLQGRSTDTQYF.

This clonotype was seen many times. Given a much more abundant clone one base away, this may be a read error. The chain couples TRBV28 to TRBJ2-3; the D gene could be TRBD1 or TRBD2 (5 bases each). The length of the CDR3 is 13 residues. From germline, CDR1 is MDHEN and CDR2 SYDVKM. The V gene lost 6 bases and the J gene lost 14 bases, with 21 bases spanning the gap. The CDR3 loop is CASRWGNTGELYF. CDR3 in DNA: TGTGCCAGCAGGTGGGGCAACACCGGGGAGCTGTATTTT.

CDR3 sequence (DNA): TGTGCCATCAGCGGTAGCGGGAGTAGGAAAGATACGCAGTATTTT. Amino acid sequence: CAISGSGSRKDTQYF. The chain links TRBV10-3 to TRBJ2-3; 9 bases match TRBD2. The V segment lost 6 bases and the J segment 5 bases; nucleotides outside the gene matches: 9. The CDR3 spans 15 residues. Germline V gene data show CDR1 as ENHRY and CDR2 as SYGVKD.

This clonotype is categorized as medium-sized. This chain connects TRBV7-3 to TRBJ1-1; 7 bases line up with TRBD1. J was trimmed by 4 bases and V by 1 base; bases with no gene match: 21. This CDR3 contains 20 residues. Germline-derived CDR1 and CDR2 are SGHTA and FQGTGA. CDR3 coding DNA: TGTGCCAGCAGCTTAAACGTGGGGGCGACAGGGCGGAATGGGGGCACTGAAGCTTTCTTT. Residues: CASSLNVGATGRNGGTEAFF.

This clonotype was observed at least ten times. This rearrangement joins TRBV5-6 to TRBJ1-6; 7 bases are shared with TRBD1. J gave up 5 bases and V 4 bases, and 3 bases lay outside the gene matches. CDR1 SGHDT and CDR2 YYEEEE come from the germline V gene. This CDR3 region has 14 residues. CDR3 region: CASSPTGHNSPLHF. The DNA of the CDR3 is TGTGCCAGCAGCCCGACAGGGCATAATTCACCCCTCCACTTT.

The J gene is TRBJ2-6, the V gene TRBV19; D remains ambiguous. V gave up 9 bases and J gave up 0 bases, with 24 bases separating them. Per germline, CDR1 LNHDA and CDR2 SQIVND (reference sequence). This CDR3 comprises 19 residues. The CDR3 loop is CARKGTPLVPYSGANVLTF. CDR3 coding DNA: TGTGCCAGGAAAGGCACCCCGTTAGTCCCCTACTCTGGGGCCAACGTCCTGACTTTC.

By frequency in the sample, this clonotype is large. The J gene is TRBJ2-1, the V gene TRBV6-6; D is unresolved. V shed 2 bases and J shed 5 bases, with 7 bases lying between them. This CDR3 is 13 amino acids long. From germline, CDR1 is MNHNY and CDR2 SVGAGI (reference sequence). The CDR3: CASSYRVDNEQFF. In DNA form, the CDR3 reads TGTGCCAGCAGTTACAGGGTCGACAATGAGCAGTTCTTC.

This clonotype was detected a few times. This may be a read error, as it is one base from a much larger clone. The chain links TRBV2 to TRBJ2-3; 10 positions match TRBD2. The CDR3 runs 15 residues. Germline V gives CDR1 SNHLY, CDR2 FYNNEI. V lost 8 bases and J lost 14; bases outside the gene matches: 19. The CDR3 coding sequence is TGTGCCAGCTTAGCGGGGGGTACGGACACCGGGGAGCTGTATTTT. Its protein product is CASLAGGTDTGELYF.

The chain has TRBV5-8 and TRBJ2-5, with D maybe TRBD1 (6 bases). Germline V gene data show CDR1 as SGHTS and CDR2 as YDEGEE. CDR3 length: 13 residues. The V end was cut by 6 bases, the J end by 5 bases, with 14 bases between. The CDR3 bases are TGTGCCAGCACAACACAGGGTGCGGAGACCCAGTACTTC. Translating gives CASTTQGAETQYF.

This clonotype was found a few times. V is TRBV7-6 and J is TRBJ2-1; D is undetermined. The V end was cut by 8 bases, the J end by 5 bases, with 19 bases between. The germline V gene has CDR1 SGHVS and CDR2 FNYEAQ. This CDR3 spans 15 amino acids. CDR3 bases: TGTGCCAGCGGAACGAGAGCACCCCGGGACAATGAGCAGTTCTTC. Translation: CASGTRAPRDNEQFF.

The chain uses TRBV7-2 and TRBJ2-3; no clear D. The closer fit of TRBJ2-1 to the DNA end suggests the J call may be wrong. The V gene's germline CDR1 is SGHTA and CDR2 FQGNSA. CDR3 length: 13 amino acids. The DNA of the CDR3 is TGTGCCAGCAGCTCCTCGCCGGCGATCGAGCAGTTCTTC. It codes for CASSSSPAIEQFF.

The V call is TRBV11-2, the J call TRBJ2-1; tentatively, D is TRBD1 or TRBD2 (5 bases each). The J call may be in error: the DNA end matches TRBJ2-5 better. The germline gives CDR1 SGHAT, CDR2 FQNNGV. This CDR3 has 15 residues. The CDR3 spells CASSTRGENRETQYF. CDR3 bases: TGTGCCAGCAGCACCAGAGGGGAGAACCGGGAGACCCAGTACTTC.

About this clonotype: This may stem from a read error, because a much larger clone lies one nucleotide away. V and J are TRBV7-6 and TRBJ2-4; D perhaps matches TRBD2 (6 bases). V was trimmed by 5 bases and J by 13 bases, leaving 27 bases between them. This CDR3 comprises 16 residues. Germline V CDR1 and CDR2: SGHVS, FNYEAQ. The chain's CDR3 is CASSPIYAGGRNEQYF. The CDR3 bases are TGTGCCAGCAGCCCTATTTATGCCGGGGGTCGTAATGAGCAGTACTTC.

The sample holds a few counts of this clonotype. The V and J genes are TRBV20-1 and TRBJ2-1, with TRBD2 matching 10 bases. The germline CDR1 and CDR2 sequences are DFQATT and SNEGSKA (reference sequence). J was trimmed by 3 bases and V by 3 bases; bases with no gene match: 2. This CDR3 region has 14 residues. CDR3 DNA: TGCAGTGCTAGGGGACTAGCGCTCTACAATGAGCAGTTCTTC. It codes for CSARGLALYNEQFF.

This clonotype was seen only once. This rearrangement joins TRBV7-6 to TRBJ2-5, with 7 bases that match TRBD2. This CDR3 region has 14 residues. The junction had 7 bases not matched to a gene; V was cut back by 4 bases and J by 5 bases. Germline CDR1 and CDR2: SGHVS and FNYEAQ. CDR3 in DNA: TGTGCCAGCAGCTGGGGGGGACTACGGGAGACCCAGTACTTC. It specifies CASSWGGLRETQYF.

The chain uses TRBV7-2 and TRBJ2-7, with D tentatively TRBD2 (5 bases). The better agreement between TRBJ2-1 and the DNA end casts doubt on the J call. The CDR3 totals 16 residues. The germline gives CDR1 SGHTA, CDR2 FQGNSA. CDR3 sequence (DNA): TGTGCCAGCAGCTCCCCCCTAGGGCGGGTCCGGTACGAGCAGTTCTTC. This encodes CASSSPLGRVRYEQFF.

The chain links TRBV19 to TRBJ1-4; the match to TRBD1 covers 10 bases. Germline CDR1 reads LNHDA; CDR2 reads SQIVND (reference sequence). The CDR3 spans 16 residues. Losses at the gene ends were 9 bases for V and 8 bases for J; bases not matched to a gene: 15. The DNA for the CDR3 is TGTGCCAGCCGGACAGGGGGGCCCAGGTTTGACGAAAAACTGTTTTTT. This encodes CASRTGGPRFDEKLFF.